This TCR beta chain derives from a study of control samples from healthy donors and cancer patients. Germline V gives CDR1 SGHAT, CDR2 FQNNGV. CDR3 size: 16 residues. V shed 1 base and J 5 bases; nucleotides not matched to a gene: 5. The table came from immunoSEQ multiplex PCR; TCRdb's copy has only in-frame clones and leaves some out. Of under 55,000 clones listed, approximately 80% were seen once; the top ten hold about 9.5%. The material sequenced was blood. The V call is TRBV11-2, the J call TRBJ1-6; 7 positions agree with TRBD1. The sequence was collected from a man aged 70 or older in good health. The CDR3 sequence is CASSLGQGLDNSPLHF. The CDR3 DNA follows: TGTGCCAGCAGCTTAGGACAGGGTTTGGATAATTCACCCCTCCACTTT.